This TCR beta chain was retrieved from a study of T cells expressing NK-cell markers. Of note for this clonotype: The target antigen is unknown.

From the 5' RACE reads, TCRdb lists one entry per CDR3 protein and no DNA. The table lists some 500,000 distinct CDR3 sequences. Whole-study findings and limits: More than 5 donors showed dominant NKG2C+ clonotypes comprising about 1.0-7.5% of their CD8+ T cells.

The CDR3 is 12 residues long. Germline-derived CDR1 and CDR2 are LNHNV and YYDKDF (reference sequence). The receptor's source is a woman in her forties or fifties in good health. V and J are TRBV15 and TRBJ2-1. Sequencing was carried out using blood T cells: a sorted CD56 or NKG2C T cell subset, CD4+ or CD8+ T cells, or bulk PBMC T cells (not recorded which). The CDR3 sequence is CATSRDLSQQFF. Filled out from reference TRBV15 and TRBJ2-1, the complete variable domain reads DAMVIQNPRYQVTQFGKPVTLSCSQTLNHNVMYWYQQKSSQAPKLLFHYYDKDFNNEADTPDNFQSRRPNTSFCFLDIRSPGLGDTAMYLCATSRDLSQQFFGPGTRLTVL.